The present T cell receptor beta chain was sequenced within a study of blood T cell repertoires in COVID-19. On the study more broadly: Donors in the United States, Italy and Spain gave samples during acute or convalescent COVID-19. From T cells, B-cell-depleted T cells, or PBMCs came the material, which was cDNA or gDNA.

J gave up 4 bases and V 5 bases, and 15 bases lay outside the gene matches. The CDR3 sequence is 19 residues long. Germline-derived CDR1 and CDR2 are SEHNR and FQNEAQ (reference sequence). Per the original methods: Estimates of nucleated cell counts were drawn from the amplification of reference gene primers. Libraries were prepared by immunoSEQ multiplex PCR; TCRdb keeps only in-frame clonotypes and omits some of them. The V and J calls and clone size come from that table; D and trimming were worked out from the DNA. This table holds approximately 150,000 clones, approximately 89% found once. The TCR sequence derives from a human donor in a cohort sampled during active COVID-19. Sequences were obtained from peripheral blood. The rearrangement links TRBV7-9 to TRBJ2-5; TRBD2 aligns across 14 bases. The CDR3 loop reads CASSPTAGLAGAGSETQYF. CDR3 sequence (DNA): TGTGCCAGCAGCCCAACAGCGGGACTAGCGGGAGCCGGCTCAGAGACCCAGTACTTC. Looking up the rest from reference TRBV7-9 and TRBJ2-5 gives the full variable domain: DTGVSQNPRHKITKRGQNVTFRCDPISEHNRLYWYRQTLGQGPEFLTYFQNEAQLEKSRLLSDRFSAERPKGSFSTLEIQRTEQGDSAMYLCASSPTAGLAGAGSETQYFGPGTRLLVL.